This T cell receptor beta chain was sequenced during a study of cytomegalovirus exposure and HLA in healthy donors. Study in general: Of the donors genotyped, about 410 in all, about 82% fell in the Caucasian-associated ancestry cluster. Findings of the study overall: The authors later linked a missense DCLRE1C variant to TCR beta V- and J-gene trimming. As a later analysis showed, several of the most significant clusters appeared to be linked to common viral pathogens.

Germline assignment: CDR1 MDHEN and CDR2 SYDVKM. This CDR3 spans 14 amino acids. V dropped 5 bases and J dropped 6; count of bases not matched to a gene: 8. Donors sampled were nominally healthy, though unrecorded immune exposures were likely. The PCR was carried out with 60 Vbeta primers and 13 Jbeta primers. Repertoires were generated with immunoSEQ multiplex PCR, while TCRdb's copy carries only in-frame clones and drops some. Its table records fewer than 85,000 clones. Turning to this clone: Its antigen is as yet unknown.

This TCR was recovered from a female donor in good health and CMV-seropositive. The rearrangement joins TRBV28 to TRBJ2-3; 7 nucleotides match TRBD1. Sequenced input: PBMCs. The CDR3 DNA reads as TGTGCCAGCAGTATCTCACAGGGGCGGGATACGCAGTATTTT. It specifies CASSISQGRDTQYF. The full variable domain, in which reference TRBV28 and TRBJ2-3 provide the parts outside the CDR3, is DVKVTQSSRYLVKRTGEKVFLECVQDMDHENMFWYRQDPGLGLRLIYFSYDVKMKEKGDIPEGYSVSREKKERFSLILESASTNQTSMYLCASSISQGRDTQYFGPGTRLTVL.